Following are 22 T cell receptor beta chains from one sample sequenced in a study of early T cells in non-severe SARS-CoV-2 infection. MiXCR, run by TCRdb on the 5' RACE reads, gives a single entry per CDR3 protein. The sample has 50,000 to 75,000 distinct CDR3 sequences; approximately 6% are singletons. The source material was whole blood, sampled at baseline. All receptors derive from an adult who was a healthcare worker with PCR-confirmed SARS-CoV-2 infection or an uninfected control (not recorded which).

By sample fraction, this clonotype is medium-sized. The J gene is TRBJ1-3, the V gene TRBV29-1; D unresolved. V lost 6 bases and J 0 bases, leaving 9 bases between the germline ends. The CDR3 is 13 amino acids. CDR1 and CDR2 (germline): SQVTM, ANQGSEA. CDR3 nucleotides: TGCAGCGTAGTGGGGAGCTCTGGAAACACCATATATTTT. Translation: CSVVGSSGNTIYF.

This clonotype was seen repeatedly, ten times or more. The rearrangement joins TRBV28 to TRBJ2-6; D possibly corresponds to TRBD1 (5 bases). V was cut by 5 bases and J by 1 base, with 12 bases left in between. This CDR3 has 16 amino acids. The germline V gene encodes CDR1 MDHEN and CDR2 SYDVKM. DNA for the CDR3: TGTGCCAGCAGTGACGCGGCAGGGTCTGGGGCCAACGTCCTGACTTTC. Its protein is CASSDAAGSGANVLTF.

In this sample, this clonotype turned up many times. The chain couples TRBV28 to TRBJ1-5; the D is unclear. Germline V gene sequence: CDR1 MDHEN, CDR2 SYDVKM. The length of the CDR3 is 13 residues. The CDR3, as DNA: TGTGCACTCGGAGCGGATAGCAATCAGCCCCAGCATTTT. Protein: CALGADSNQPQHF.

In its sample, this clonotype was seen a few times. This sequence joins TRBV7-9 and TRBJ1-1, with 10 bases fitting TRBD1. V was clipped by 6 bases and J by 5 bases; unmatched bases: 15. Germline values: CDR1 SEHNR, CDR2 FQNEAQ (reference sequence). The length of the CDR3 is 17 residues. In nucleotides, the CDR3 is TGTGCCAGCAGAGACACAACAACCGGGACAGGGGATACTGAAGCTTTCTTT. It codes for CASRDTTTGTGDTEAFF.

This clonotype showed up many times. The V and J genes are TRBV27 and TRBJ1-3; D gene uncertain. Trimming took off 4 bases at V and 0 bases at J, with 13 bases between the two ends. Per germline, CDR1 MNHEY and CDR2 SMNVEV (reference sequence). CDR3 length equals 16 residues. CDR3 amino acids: CASSSRDGGSGNTIYF. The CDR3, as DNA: TGTGCCAGCAGTTCCCGAGACGGAGGCTCTGGAAACACCATATATTTT.

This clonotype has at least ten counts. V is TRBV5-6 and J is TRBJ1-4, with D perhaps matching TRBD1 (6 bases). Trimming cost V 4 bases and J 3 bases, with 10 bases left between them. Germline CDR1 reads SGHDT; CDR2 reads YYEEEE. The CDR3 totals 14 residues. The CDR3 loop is CASSLGQSNEKLFF. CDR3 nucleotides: TGTGCCAGCAGCCTCGGACAGTCTAATGAAAAACTGTTTTTT.

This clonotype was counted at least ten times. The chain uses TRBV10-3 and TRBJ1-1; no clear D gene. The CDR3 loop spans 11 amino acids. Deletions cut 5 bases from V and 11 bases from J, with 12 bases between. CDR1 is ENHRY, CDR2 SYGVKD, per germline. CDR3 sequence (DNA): TGTGCCATCAGTTCGGGTAACGGGGCTTTCTTT. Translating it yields CAISSGNGAFF.

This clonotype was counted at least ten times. The chain's CDR3 is CATSDYTQGATDTQYF. The CDR3 bases are TGTGCCACCAGTGATTACACCCAGGGGGCCACAGATACGCAGTATTTT. This chain links TRBV24-1 with TRBJ2-3, with 8 bases matching TRBD1. The trim removed 2 bases at V and 2 bases at J, leaving 5 bases unmatched. Germline V gives CDR1 KGHDR, CDR2 SFDVKD. The CDR3 is 16 residues long.

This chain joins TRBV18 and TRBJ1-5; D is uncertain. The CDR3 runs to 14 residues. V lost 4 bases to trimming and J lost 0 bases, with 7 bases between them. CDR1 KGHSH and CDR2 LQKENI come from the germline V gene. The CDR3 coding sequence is TGTGCCAGCTCACAGGAGCTTAGCAATCAGCCCCAGCATTTT. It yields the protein CASSQELSNQPQHF.

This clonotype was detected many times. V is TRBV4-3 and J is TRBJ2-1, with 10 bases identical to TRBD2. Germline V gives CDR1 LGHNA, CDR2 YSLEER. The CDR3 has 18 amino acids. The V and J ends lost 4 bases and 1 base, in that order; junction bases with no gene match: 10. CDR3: CASSPGSASGSSYNEQFF. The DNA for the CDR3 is TGCGCCAGCAGCCCGGGGTCAGCTAGCGGGAGTTCCTACAATGAGCAGTTCTTC.

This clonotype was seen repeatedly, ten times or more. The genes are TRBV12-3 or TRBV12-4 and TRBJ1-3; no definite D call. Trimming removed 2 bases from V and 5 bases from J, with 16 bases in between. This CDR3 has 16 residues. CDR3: CASSLSTRRSRNTIYF. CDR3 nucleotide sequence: TGTGCCAGCAGTTTATCCACTCGACGGAGCAGAAACACCATATATTTT.

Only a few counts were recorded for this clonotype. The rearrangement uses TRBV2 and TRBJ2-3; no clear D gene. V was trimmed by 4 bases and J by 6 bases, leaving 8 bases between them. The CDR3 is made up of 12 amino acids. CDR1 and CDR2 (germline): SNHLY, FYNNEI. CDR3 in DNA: TGTGCCAGCAGTGCCGGTCTGGATACGCAGTATTTT. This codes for CASSAGLDTQYF. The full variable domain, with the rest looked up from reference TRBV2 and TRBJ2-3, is EPEVTQTPSHQVTQMGQEVILRCVPISNHLYFYWYRQILGQKVEFLVSFYNNEISEKSEIFDDQFSVERPDGSNFTLKIRSTKLEDSAMYFCASSAGLDTQYFGPGTRLTVL.

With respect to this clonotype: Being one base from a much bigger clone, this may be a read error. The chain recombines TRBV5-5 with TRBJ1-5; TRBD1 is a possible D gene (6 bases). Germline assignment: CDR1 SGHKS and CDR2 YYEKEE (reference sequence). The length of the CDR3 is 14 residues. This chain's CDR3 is CANSNQGTAQPQHF. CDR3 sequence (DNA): TGTGCCAACAGCAACCAGGGGACGGCTCAGCCCCAGCATTTT.

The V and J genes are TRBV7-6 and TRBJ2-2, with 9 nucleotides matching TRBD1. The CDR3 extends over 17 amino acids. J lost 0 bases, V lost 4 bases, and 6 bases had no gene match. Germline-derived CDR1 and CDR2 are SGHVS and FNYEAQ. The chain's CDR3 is CASSYRGRLANTGELFF. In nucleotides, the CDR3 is TGTGCCAGCAGCTACAGGGGGCGCCTAGCGAACACCGGGGAGCTGTTTTTT.

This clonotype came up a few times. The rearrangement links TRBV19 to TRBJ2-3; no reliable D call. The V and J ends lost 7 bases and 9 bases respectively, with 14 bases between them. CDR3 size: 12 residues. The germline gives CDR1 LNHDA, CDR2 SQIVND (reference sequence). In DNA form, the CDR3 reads TGTGCCAGTAACCCCCAAGGTGGGACGCAGTATTTT. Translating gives CASNPQGGTQYF. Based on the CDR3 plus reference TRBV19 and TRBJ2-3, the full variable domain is DGGITQSPKYLFRKEGQNVTLSCEQNLNHDAMYWYRQDPGQGLRLIYYSQIVNDFQKGDIAEGYSVSREKKESFPLTVTSAQKNPTAFYLCASNPQGGTQYFGPGTRLTVL.

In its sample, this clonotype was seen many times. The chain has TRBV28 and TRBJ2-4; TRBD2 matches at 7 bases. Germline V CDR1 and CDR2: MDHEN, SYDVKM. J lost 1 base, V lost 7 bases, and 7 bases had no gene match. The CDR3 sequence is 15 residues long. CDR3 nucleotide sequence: TGTGCCAGCACCCCCCTCGGGGGGGCCAAAAACATTCAGTACTTC. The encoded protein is CASTPLGGAKNIQYF.

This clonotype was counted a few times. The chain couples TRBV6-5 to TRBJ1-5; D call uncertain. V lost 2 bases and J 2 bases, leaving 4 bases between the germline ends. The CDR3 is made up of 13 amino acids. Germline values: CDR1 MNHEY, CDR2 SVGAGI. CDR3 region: CASSYVRNQPQHF. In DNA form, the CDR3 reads TGTGCCAGCAGTTACGTGCGCAATCAGCCCCAGCATTTT.

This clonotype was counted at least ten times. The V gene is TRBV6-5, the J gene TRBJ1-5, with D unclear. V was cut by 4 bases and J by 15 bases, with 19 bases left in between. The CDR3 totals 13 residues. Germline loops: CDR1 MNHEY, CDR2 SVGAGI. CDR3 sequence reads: CASSSNDRASMHF. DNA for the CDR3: TGTGCCAGCAGTTCCAACGACCGGGCCTCCATGCATTTT.

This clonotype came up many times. DNA for the CDR3: TGTGCCAGCAGCTTATCTCTGCGGCCCTACGAGCAGTACTTC. Its protein product is CASSLSLRPYEQYF. The chain combines TRBV7-9 with TRBJ2-7; D is unresolved. The length of the CDR3 is 14 residues. V lost 2 bases, J lost 2 bases, and 10 bases lay in between. Per the germline V gene, CDR1 is SEHNR and CDR2 is FQNEAQ (reference sequence).

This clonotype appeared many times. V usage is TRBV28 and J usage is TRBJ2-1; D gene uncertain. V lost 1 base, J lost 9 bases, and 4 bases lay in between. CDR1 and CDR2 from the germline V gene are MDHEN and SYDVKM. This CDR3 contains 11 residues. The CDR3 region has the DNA TGTGCCAGCAGTTTATCGTCTGAGCAGTTCTTC. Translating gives CASSLSSEQFF. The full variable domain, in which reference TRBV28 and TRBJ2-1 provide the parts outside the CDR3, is DVKVTQSSRYLVKRTGEKVFLECVQDMDHENMFWYRQDPGLGLRLIYFSYDVKMKEKGDIPEGYSVSREKKERFSLILESASTNQTSMYLCASSLSSEQFFGPGTRLTVL.

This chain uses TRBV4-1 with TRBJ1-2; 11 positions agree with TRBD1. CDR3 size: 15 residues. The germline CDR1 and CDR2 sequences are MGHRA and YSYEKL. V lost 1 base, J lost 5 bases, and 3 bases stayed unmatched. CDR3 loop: CASSQGDRGIYGYTF. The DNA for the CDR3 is TGCGCCAGCAGCCAAGGGGACAGGGGGATTTATGGCTACACCTTC.

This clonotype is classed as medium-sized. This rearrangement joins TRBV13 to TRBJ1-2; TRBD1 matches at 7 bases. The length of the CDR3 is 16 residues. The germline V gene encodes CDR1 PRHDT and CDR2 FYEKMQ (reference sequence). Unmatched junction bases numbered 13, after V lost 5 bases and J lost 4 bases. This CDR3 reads CASSLRTGAFSYGYTF. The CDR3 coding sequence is TGTGCCAGCAGCCTCCGGACAGGAGCCTTCTCCTATGGCTACACCTTC.